What follows are 28 T cell receptor beta chains derived from one specimen sequenced in a study of OX40 agonist ivuxolimab in advanced cancers. Sequencing used immunoSEQ multiplex PCR; TCRdb keeps in-frame clones, though not all of them. The table lists over 100,000 clones, 90% to 95% of them singletons. Here the sequenced sample was CD4+ or CD8+ T cells sorted from blood, taken in a trial of the OX40 agonist ivuxolimab. The origin of the receptors is an adult with an advanced solid tumor such as melanoma, head and neck, liver or kidney cancer.

The chain recombines TRBV21-1 with TRBJ1-1. TRBV21-1 is a recognized pseudogene. This CDR3 has 14 residues. This CDR3 reads CASSKGGLNTEAFF. In DNA form, the CDR3 reads TGTGCCAGCAGCAAAGGGGGGTTGAACACTGAAGCTTTCTTT.

This rearrangement joins TRBV4-3 to TRBJ2-2; tentatively, D is TRBD1 (5 bases). CDR3 size: 14 residues. V dropped 0 bases and J dropped 6 bases, with 8 bases sitting between them. Germline CDR1 is LGHNA and CDR2 is YSLEER. The CDR3 bases are TGCGCCAGCAGCCAAGATCAGGGTTCCGGGGAGCTGTTTTTT. It codes for CASSQDQGSGELFF.

V and J are TRBV20-1 and TRBJ2-1; perhaps TRBD1 as D (6 bases). Germline V lookup: CDR1 DFQATT, CDR2 SNEGSKA (reference sequence). Trimming shortened V by 1 base and J by 13 bases, and 11 bases separated the two germline ends. This CDR3 region has 11 residues. CDR3 nucleotide sequence: TGCAGTGCTAGAGTAAGGGGGAACCAGTTCTTC. It codes for CSARVRGNQFF.

The rearrangement uses TRBV7-2 and TRBJ2-5; 7 bases are a match to TRBD2. With the DNA end fitting TRBJ2-7 better, the J assignment may be wrong. The CDR3 extends over 13 amino acids. Germline CDR1 SGHTA, CDR2 FQGNSA. The CDR3 nucleotides read TGTGCCAGCAGCTTCGCGGGAGTCAACGAGCAGTACTTC. Amino acid sequence: CASSFAGVNEQYF.

The V call is TRBV30, the J call TRBJ2-7; 7 nucleotides line up with TRBD2. J gave up 7 bases and V 4 bases, and 7 bases lay outside the gene matches. Germline V gene lookup returns CDR1 GTSNPN and CDR2 SVGIG (reference sequence). CDR3 size: 12 residues. The CDR3 DNA reads TGTGCCTGGACCTCGGGGGGTGAGGAGCAGTACTTC. Translated: CAWTSGGEEQYF.

V gene TRBV29-1 combines with J gene TRBJ2-5; 7 nucleotides line up with TRBD1. Germline V gives CDR1 SQVTM, CDR2 ANQGSEA. Germline trimming cut 1 base from V and 3 bases from J; bases unmatched to any gene: 5. This CDR3 has 14 amino acids. The CDR3 loop reads CSVEAWTGEETQYF. CDR3 nucleotide sequence: TGCAGCGTTGAAGCCTGGACAGGTGAAGAGACCCAGTACTTC.

This clone appeared a few times. This chain uses TRBV11-3 with TRBJ2-7; 9 bases fit TRBD1. The J segment lost 0 bases and the V segment lost 5 bases, leaving 8 bases of the junction unmatched. Germline CDR1 reads SGHNT; CDR2 reads YENEEA. The CDR3 covers 16 residues. The CDR3 sequence: CASSVGTGPNSYEQYF. CDR3 sequence (DNA): TGTGCCAGCAGCGTCGGGACAGGGCCTAACTCCTACGAGCAGTACTTC.

V is TRBV4-2 and J is TRBJ1-5; perhaps TRBD1 as D (6 bases). This CDR3 is built from 14 residues. V was trimmed by 0 bases and J by 9 bases, leaving 12 bases between them. From germline, CDR1 is LGHNA and CDR2 YNFKEQ. The CDR3 DNA reads as TGTGCCAGCAGCCAAGATCGCAGGGGCAGGCCCCAGCATTTT. Encoded protein: CASSQDRRGRPQHF.

The chain carries TRBV5-8 and TRBJ2-7; 9 positions agree with TRBD2. The CDR3 has 16 amino acids. Germline CDR1 reads SGHTS; CDR2 reads YDEGEE. V dropped 4 bases and J dropped 4; count of bases not matched to a gene: 12. Written as DNA, the CDR3 is TGTGCCAGCAGCCCGCGACTAGCGGAAGACATGTACGAGCAGTACTTC. This translates into CASSPRLAEDMYEQYF.

This rearrangement joins TRBV6-5 to TRBJ1-1; no clear D. CDR1 MNHEY and CDR2 SVGAGI come from the germline V gene. V lost 2 bases and J 3 bases, leaving 13 bases between the germline ends. The CDR3 consists of 15 residues. The CDR3 DNA is TGTGCCAGCAGTTACACCACTGGATTGGACACTGAAGCTTTCTTT. Amino acid sequence: CASSYTTGLDTEAFF.

The V and J genes are TRBV5-1 and TRBJ2-7, with TRBD2 matching 9 bases. The CDR3 is 15 amino acids. Looked up from germline, CDR1 is SGHRS and CDR2 is YFSETQ. V lost 3 bases to trimming and J lost 3 bases; unmatched junction nucleotides: 7. This CDR3 reads CASSSGAGGNYEQYF. The CDR3 nucleotides read TGCGCCAGCAGCTCCGGGGCGGGGGGGAACTACGAGCAGTACTTC.

The chain couples TRBV7-2 to TRBJ1-2; a possible D gene is TRBD1 (5 bases). The CDR3 runs to 13 residues. V lost 5 bases, J lost 6 bases, and 13 bases lay in between. Germline V gene lookup returns CDR1 SGHTA and CDR2 FQGNSA. The CDR3 is CASSSGTLNGYTF. DNA for the CDR3: TGTGCCAGCAGCAGCGGGACCTTGAATGGCTACACCTTC.

This clone was detected only once. This chain uses TRBV7-3 with TRBJ1-6; 8 bases are shared with TRBD1. Germline CDR1 reads SGHTA; CDR2 reads FQGTGA. The CDR3 runs to 14 residues. V lost 2 bases and J lost 13; bases outside the gene matches: 7. For the CDR3, the DNA is TGTGCCAGCAGCTTAGGACAGGGTAGGGGGCCCCTCCACTTT. It specifies CASSLGQGRGPLHF.

The chain joins TRBV10-3 to TRBJ1-3; no firm D call. This CDR3 is built from 14 residues. V was clipped by 10 bases and J by 0 bases, with 13 bases between them. CDR1 is ENHRY and CDR2 is SYGVKD in the germline V gene. CDR3 in amino acids: CATMDGRSGNTIYF. For the CDR3, the DNA is TGTGCCACCATGGACGGCCGCTCTGGAAACACCATATATTTT.

The rearrangement uses TRBV6-1 and TRBJ2-5; perhaps TRBD2 as D (6 bases). This CDR3 region has 13 residues. The V end lost 7 bases, the J end lost 4 bases, and 13 bases lay between the germline ends. CDR1 is MNHNS and CDR2 is SASEGT in the germline V gene. The chain's CDR3 is CASNQGLRETQYF. As DNA, the CDR3 is TGTGCCAGCAACCAGGGACTTAGAGAGACCCAGTACTTC.

The chain recombines TRBV19 with TRBJ2-7, with 7 bases matching TRBD1. Germline CDR1 and CDR2: LNHDA and SQIVND (reference sequence). The trim removed 5 bases at V and 1 base at J, leaving 8 bases unmatched. The CDR3 is made up of 15 amino acids. Here the CDR3 DNA reads TGTGCCAGTAGTCCAAACCGGGACAGTTCCTACGAGCAGTACTTC. Encoded protein: CASSPNRDSSYEQYF.

The rearrangement joins TRBV6-5 to TRBJ2-5; TRBD2 matches at 8 bases. There are 16 residues in the CDR3. The V segment lost 2 bases and the J segment 0 bases; nucleotides outside the gene matches: 5. CDR1 MNHEY and CDR2 SVGAGI come from the germline V gene. The CDR3: CASSYSIAGYQETQYF. The CDR3 nucleotides read TGTGCCAGCAGTTACAGTATAGCGGGGTACCAAGAGACCCAGTACTTC.

This chain connects TRBV6-1 to TRBJ2-7, with D unresolved. Germline CDR1 is MNHNS and CDR2 is SASEGT. This CDR3 has 13 residues. Trimming shortened V by 6 bases and J by 2 bases, and 11 bases separated the two germline ends. This chain's CDR3 is CASRIDNAYEQYF. In DNA, the CDR3 is TGTGCCAGCAGAATTGACAACGCCTACGAGCAGTACTTC.

The chain is built from TRBV11-3 and TRBJ2-7, with D perhaps matching TRBD1 (6 bases). V lost 5 bases and J lost 3, with 17 bases in between. This CDR3 comprises 15 residues. Germline V gives CDR1 SGHNT, CDR2 YENEEA. The CDR3 DNA reads as TGTGCCAGCAGCCTAGGCGGAGCAGGGGTCTACGAGCAGTACTTC. Translating it yields CASSLGGAGVYEQYF.

This clone was observed a few times. V and J are TRBV7-9 and TRBJ2-7, with D hard to call. This CDR3 spans 13 amino acids. Trimming took 5 bases from V and 1 from J, leaving 9 bases between them. Germline loops: CDR1 SEHNR, CDR2 FQNEAQ (reference sequence). This CDR3 is CASSVGPSYEQYF. The DNA of the CDR3 is TGTGCCAGCAGCGTGGGCCCATCCTACGAGCAGTACTTC.

V gene TRBV9 combines with J gene TRBJ1-5; TRBD1 agrees at 11 bases. The CDR3 loop spans 18 amino acids. V was pared by 0 bases and J by 5 bases, with 10 bases of the junction left unmatched. Germline V gene data show CDR1 as SGDLS and CDR2 as YYNGEE. CDR3 nucleotide sequence: TGTGCCAGCAGCGTAGCGTGTTCGGACAGGGGGCATCATCAGCCCCAGCATTTT. Protein sequence: CASSVACSDRGHHQPQHF. Complete variable domain (other parts from reference TRBV9 and TRBJ1-5): DSGVTQTPKHLITATGQRVTLRCSPRSGDLSVYWYQQSLDQGLQFLIQYYNGEERAKGNILERFSAQQFPDLHSELNLSSLELGDSALYFCASSVACSDRGHHQPQHFGDGTRLSIL.

V usage is TRBV2 and J usage is TRBJ1-1; perhaps TRBD1 as D (6 bases). Germline CDR1 is SNHLY and CDR2 is FYNNEI. CDR3 length: 14 amino acids. The germline V and J ends were trimmed by 3 bases and 5 bases, with 13 bases remaining between them. CDR3 sequence (DNA): TGTGCCAGCAGTGAGCAGGGGAGAGGAACTGAAGCTTTCTTT. It yields the protein CASSEQGRGTEAFF.

The genes are TRBV5-6 and TRBJ2-5; 11 nucleotides match TRBD1. Looked up from germline, CDR1 is SGHDT and CDR2 is YYEEEE. V lost 4 bases and J lost 5; bases outside the gene matches: 7. The CDR3 loop spans 15 amino acids. CDR3 region: CASSPGQGAGETQYF. CDR3 nucleotides: TGTGCCAGCAGCCCCGGACAGGGGGCTGGGGAGACCCAGTACTTC.

The chain links TRBV6-6 to TRBJ2-2; 10 bases map to TRBD1. The V gene end was trimmed by 6 bases and the J gene end by 7 bases; junction bases not matched to a gene: 8. The length of the CDR3 is 15 residues. Germline lookup yields CDR1 MNHNY and CDR2 SVGAGI (reference sequence). Written as DNA, the CDR3 is TGTGCCAGCAGGGTGACAGGGGGCGCGAGCGGGGAGCTGTTTTTT. Encoded protein: CASRVTGGASGELFF.

The sample holds a few counts of this clone. The CDR3 coding sequence is TGCAGCGTTGAAGACAGCTTAAATCAGCCCCAGCATTTT. This encodes CSVEDSLNQPQHF. This sequence joins TRBV29-1 and TRBJ1-5; D is undetermined. V lost 0 bases and J 4 bases, leaving 7 bases between the germline ends. Germline-derived CDR1 and CDR2 are SQVTM and ANQGSEA. This CDR3 contains 13 residues.

This clone has just one count. The chain joins TRBV27 to TRBJ1-5; 9 bases map to TRBD1. The V gene end was trimmed by 6 bases and the J gene end by 9 bases; junction bases not matched to a gene: 12. The CDR3 is 15 amino acids. The germline CDR1 and CDR2 sequences are MNHEY and SMNVEV (reference sequence). The CDR3 loop reads CASRQSGQGMGPQHF. In DNA form, the CDR3 reads TGTGCCAGCAGACAATCGGGACAGGGTATGGGGCCCCAGCATTTT.

The table lists this clone with a count of one. This chain joins TRBV19 and TRBJ1-1; tentative D call: TRBD1 (5 bases). The germline V and J ends were trimmed by 2 bases and 0 bases, with 13 bases remaining between them. CDR1 is LNHDA and CDR2 is SQIVND in the germline V gene (reference sequence). CDR3 length: 16 amino acids. CDR3 protein: CASSIRASGVNTEAFF. The CDR3 DNA sequence: TGTGCCAGTAGTATAAGGGCATCGGGGGTGAACACTGAAGCTTTCTTT.

A single count supports this clone. V gene TRBV7-3 combines with J gene TRBJ1-1; weak D call: TRBD1 (5 bases). There are 16 residues in the CDR3. The germline V and J ends were trimmed by 1 base and 1 base, with 13 bases remaining between them. Germline V gives CDR1 SGHTA, CDR2 FQGTGA. CDR3 nucleotide sequence: TGTGCCAGCAGCTTAATCATGGGGCCGGCGAACACTGAAGCTTTCTTT. This gives the protein CASSLIMGPANTEAFF.